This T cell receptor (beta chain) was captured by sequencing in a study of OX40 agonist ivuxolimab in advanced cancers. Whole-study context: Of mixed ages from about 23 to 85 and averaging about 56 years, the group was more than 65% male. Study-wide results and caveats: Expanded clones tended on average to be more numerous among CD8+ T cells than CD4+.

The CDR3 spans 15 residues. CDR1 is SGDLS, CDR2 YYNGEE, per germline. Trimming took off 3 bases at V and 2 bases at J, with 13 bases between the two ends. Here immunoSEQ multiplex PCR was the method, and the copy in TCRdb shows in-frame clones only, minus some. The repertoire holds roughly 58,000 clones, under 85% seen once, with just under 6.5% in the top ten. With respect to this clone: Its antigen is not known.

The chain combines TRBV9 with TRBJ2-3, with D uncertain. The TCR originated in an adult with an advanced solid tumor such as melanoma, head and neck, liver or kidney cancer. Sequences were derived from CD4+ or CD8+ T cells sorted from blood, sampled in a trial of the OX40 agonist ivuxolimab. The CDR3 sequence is CASSGVGTTTDTQYF. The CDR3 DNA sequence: TGTGCCAGCAGCGGCGTAGGAACTACCACAGATACGCAGTATTTT.